This T cell receptor beta chain was sequenced in a study of T cells in localized non-small cell lung cancer (dated by TCRdb to 2018 to 2021). Notes on the research overall: The study examined T cell repertoires in a few hundred patients with early-stage NSCLC and compared tumors with uninvolved tumor-adjacent lungs. All 236 NSCLC patients in the cohort were treatment-naive and had localized lung tumors that were resected. A mean age of roughly 64 years was recorded for the NSCLC patients, of whom some 130 were male and over 100 were female.

TCR beta CDR3 regions were sequenced from DNA using the immunoSEQ Assay. On the study's bioinformatics: To compute T cell density, TCR beta template counts were normalized to usable DNA, which was estimated by amplifying housekeeping genes. Using the preseqR package, richness was estimated by extrapolating to 120,000 templates for tissue samples and 400,000 templates for PBMC samples. Clonality was calculated as one minus Pielou's evenness. Tissue-enriched TCRs were identified through differential abundance testing performed on productive amino-acid clonotypes, with a minimum total count of 5 and an alpha of 0.1. The Jaccard Index and the Morisita Overlap Index were used to quantify repertoire overlap between compartments. TCR beta CDR3s were clustered by GLIPH together with public tetramer-defined viral CDR3s, and at least three viral sequences plus V-gene enrichment were required for viral motifs. Drawn from immuneACCESS, this table holds only the in-frame rearrangements with V and J called that TCRdb kept. Clones are partly lost; checked studies trace under half to an unresolved V gene and leave the rest unexplained. V, J and clone size derive from that table, while D and trimming were established from the DNA sequence. Present in this sample are approximately 43,000 clones, 88% of which were seen just once. The ten largest clones take up around 2.5% of the sample.

Study-level results and caveats: Because multi-region sequencing of the tumors was not done, intratumor heterogeneity could not be ruled out. A median of around 60 of the top 100 tumor clones turned up in the paired uninvolved adjacent lung, and roughly 28 of those clones also ranked among the top 100 of that same adjacent lung. Because the study design was exploratory, TCR variables were selected using unadjusted p-values without false-discovery rate correction. Uninvolved tumor-adjacent lung showed the highest T cell clonality, higher than tumor, which suggests more focused antigenic responses in the uninvolved tumor-adjacent lung. Higher blood T cell density associated with longer overall survival, while higher adjacent-lung clonality associated with shorter survival.

The CDR3, cysteine through phenylalanine, is 16 amino acids long. Only the CDR3 region is kept as DNA, spanning 48 bases read in frame from base 1. CDR1 is given as SNHLY and CDR2 as FYNNEI, both from the germline V gene. At the junction V is shortened by 5 bases and J by 5 bases, with 18 bases in between. With respect to this clone: Its antigen remains unidentified. No much larger clonotype is one base removed from it; base qualities were not supplied.

At diagnosis, tumor, uninvolved tumor-adjacent lung and peripheral blood were collected and then preserved as a mix of FFPE and fresh-frozen material. For TCR repertoire profiling, blood samples were analyzed as peripheral blood mononuclear cells. The chain links TRBV2 with TRBJ2-2, and the D gene may be TRBD2, 5 bases matching. Sequenced material: peripheral blood, taken before any cancer treatment. The sequence was obtained from a female donor over 55 with stage I squamous cell lung carcinoma. The CDR3 reads as follows: CASSFYGVGYTGELFF. The nucleotide sequence is TGTGCCAGCAGTTTTTACGGGGTGGGTTATACCGGGGAGCTGTTTTTT.